A single sample is the source of the 31 T cell receptor beta chains below, sequenced in a study of cytomegalovirus exposure and HLA in healthy donors. Use of 60 Vbeta and 13 Jbeta primers characterized the PCR. Clones were sequenced by immunoSEQ multiplex PCR, and TCRdb holds only the in-frame ones, with some missing. The table shows about 270,000 clones, with roughly two thirds occurring only once. Sequencing input: PBMCs. Receptor source: a female donor in good health and CMV-seronegative.

The chain has TRBV2 and TRBJ2-7, with D possibly TRBD1 on 5 matching bases. The germline V gene encodes CDR1 SNHLY and CDR2 FYNNEI. Trimming removed 8 bases at V and 2 bases at J, with 13 bases between. The CDR3 runs to 13 residues. The CDR3 reads CASPRGDPYEQYF. DNA of the CDR3: TGTGCCAGCCCAAGGGGTGACCCCTACGAGCAGTACTTC.

This chain uses TRBV30 with TRBJ1-2; maybe TRBD1 (6 bases). Looked up from germline, CDR1 is GTSNPN and CDR2 is SVGIG (reference sequence). Trimming removed 4 bases from V and 0 bases from J, with 12 bases in between. The CDR3 is 14 residues long. CDR3 sequence: CAWNQGGANYGYTF. CDR3 DNA: TGTGCCTGGAACCAAGGGGGAGCTAACTATGGCTACACCTTC.

The chain carries TRBV4-1 and TRBJ2-7; 13 positions match TRBD2. CDR1 and CDR2 from the germline V gene are MGHRA and YSYEKL. V dropped 4 bases and J dropped 1; count of bases not matched to a gene: 10. The CDR3 contains 18 residues. CDR3 nucleotide sequence: TGCGCCAGCAGCCCAGATAGAGGACTAGCGGGGGAATCCTACGAGCAGTACTTC. Its translation is CASSPDRGLAGESYEQYF.

This clone was seen a handful of times. The gene calls are TRBV7-2 and TRBJ2-7; no clear D gene. The V end lost 1 base, the J end lost 2 bases, and 6 bases lay between the germline ends. CDR3 size: 13 residues. CDR1 and CDR2 from the germline V gene are SGHTA and FQGNSA. CDR3 protein: CASSLVETYEQYF. The CDR3 DNA follows: TGTGCCAGCAGCTTAGTCGAGACCTACGAGCAGTACTTC.

The J gene is TRBJ2-3, the V gene TRBV30; 8 bases align to TRBD1. V trimming: 1 base; J trimming: 2 bases; junction bases outside the gene matches: 5. The CDR3 loop spans 15 amino acids. Looked up from germline, CDR1 is GTSNPN and CDR2 is SVGIG (reference sequence). The CDR3 region is CAWSGDRRITDTQYF. The CDR3 coding sequence is TGTGCCTGGAGTGGGGACAGGAGAATCACAGATACGCAGTATTTT.

This clone was seen a single time. The CDR3: CASSLGRHNQPQHF. CDR3 sequence (DNA): TGTGCCAGCAGTTTGGGGCGGCACAATCAGCCCCAGCATTTT. V and J are TRBV28 and TRBJ1-5; D is perhaps TRBD1 (5 bases). Trimming took off 3 bases at V and 3 bases at J, with 9 bases between the two ends. The CDR3 spans 14 residues. The germline V gene has CDR1 MDHEN and CDR2 SYDVKM.

The count of this clone is one. This chain links TRBV5-1 with TRBJ2-1, with 16 bases that match TRBD2. Germline loops: CDR1 SGHRS, CDR2 YFSETQ. J lost 6 bases, V lost 5 bases, and 8 bases had no gene match. This CDR3 region has 17 residues. CDR3 sequence: CASRRPGLAGGFNEQFF. In nucleotides, the CDR3 is TGCGCCAGCAGACGCCCGGGACTAGCGGGAGGGTTCAATGAGCAGTTCTTC.

The chain employs TRBV6-1 and TRBJ2-5; D not certain. Germline CDR1 MNHNS, CDR2 SASEGT. The CDR3 is made up of 17 amino acids. Between the trimmed V and J ends, which lost 2 bases and 1 base, there was a span of 17 bases. CDR3 sequence (DNA): TGTGCCAGCAGTGAAAAGTTGGCGGTAACTGGCCAAGAGACCCAGTACTTC. Translation gives CASSEKLAVTGQETQYF.

This rearrangement joins TRBV6-5 to TRBJ1-2; 9 nucleotides line up with TRBD1. The length of the CDR3 is 14 residues. CDR1 MNHEY and CDR2 SVGAGI come from the germline V gene. The V and J ends lost 4 bases and 12 bases, in that order; junction bases with no gene match: 12. CDR3 sequence: CASSSGGTGRGHTF. The CDR3 DNA reads as TGTGCCAGCAGTTCCGGGGGGACAGGGCGAGGCCACACCTTC.

The chain employs TRBV15 and TRBJ1-5; D may be TRBD1 (6 bases). The germline V gene has CDR1 LNHNV and CDR2 YYDKDF (reference sequence). CDR3 length: 18 amino acids. V was shortened by 0 bases and J by 0 bases, with 15 bases between the two germline ends. The CDR3, as DNA: TGTGCCACCAGCAGAGATTTGGGGGGGCGAAATAGCAATCAGCCCCAGCATTTT. Protein: CATSRDLGGRNSNQPQHF.

This clone was counted a single time. The genes are TRBV7-2 and TRBJ1-1, with D perhaps TRBD1 (5 bases). Germline V gene sequence: CDR1 SGHTA, CDR2 FQGNSA. The CDR3 is 14 amino acids. V lost 4 bases, J lost 4 bases, and 13 bases lay in between. Written as DNA, the CDR3 is TGTGCCAGCAGCTCGGCGGGGGGGACCACTGAAGCTTTCTTT. Protein product: CASSSAGGTTEAFF.

The genes are TRBV19 and TRBJ1-2; no reliable D call. CDR3 length equals 13 residues. With 3 bases removed from V and 6 bases from J, the gap between germline ends came to 11 bases. Germline lookup yields CDR1 LNHDA and CDR2 SQIVND (reference sequence). CDR3 in DNA: TGTGCCAGTAGTATTCTGGCAGCGAATGGCTACACCTTC. Its protein product is CASSILAANGYTF.

This chain connects TRBV19 to TRBJ2-1; TRBD2 matches 9 bases. CDR1 LNHDA and CDR2 SQIVND come from the germline V gene (reference sequence). The ends lost 3 bases at V and 5 bases at J; junction bases unmatched: 8. The CDR3 covers 16 residues. CDR3 amino acids: CASSIRATSGHNEQFF. The CDR3 DNA reads TGTGCCAGTAGTATTCGTGCGACTAGCGGCCACAATGAGCAGTTCTTC.

V and J are TRBV28 and TRBJ1-2; D gene unclear. Germline CDR1 and CDR2: MDHEN and SYDVKM. Between the trimmed V and J ends, which lost 1 base and 8 bases, there was a span of 8 bases. This CDR3 is built from 12 residues. CDR3 DNA sequence: TGTGCCAGCAGTTTATTCGGGGAAGGCTACACCTTC. As protein: CASSLFGEGYTF.

The CDR3 DNA sequence: TGCGCCAGCAGCAGAGGCCTAGCGGGTACCTACGAGCAGTACTTC. This encodes CASSRGLAGTYEQYF. The chain links TRBV5-1 to TRBJ2-7; TRBD2 matches 8 bases. CDR1 is SGHRS, CDR2 YFSETQ, per germline. This CDR3 has 15 residues. The J segment lost 2 bases and the V segment lost 4 bases, leaving 8 bases of the junction unmatched.

The rearrangement uses TRBV6-6 and TRBJ2-5; 13 nucleotides align to TRBD2. This CDR3 has 11 amino acids. V trimming: 8 bases; J trimming: 11 bases; junction bases outside the gene matches: 2. The germline V gene encodes CDR1 MNHNY and CDR2 SVGAGI (reference sequence). The CDR3 reads CASGTSGEQYF. The CDR3 bases are TGTGCCAGCGGGACTAGCGGGGAGCAGTACTTC.

V usage is TRBV2 and J usage is TRBJ1-6; possibly TRBD1 for D (6 bases). The CDR3 has 13 residues. Germline assignment: CDR1 SNHLY and CDR2 FYNNEI. V gave up 10 bases and J gave up 6 bases, with 13 bases separating them. The CDR3 nucleotides are TGTGCCATCTCCGGGACACGTAATTCACCCCTCCACTTT. Encoded protein: CAISGTRNSPLHF.

The CDR3 protein is CASSRSETGDYNEQFF. The DNA for the CDR3 is TGTGCCAGCAGCCGATCAGAGACAGGAGACTACAATGAGCAGTTCTTC. The chain links TRBV6-4 to TRBJ2-1; possible D gene TRBD1, 6 bases. The V and J ends lost 6 bases and 3 bases respectively, with 18 bases between them. From germline, CDR1 is MRHNA and CDR2 SNTAGT. The CDR3 extends over 16 amino acids.

As regards this clone: The same CDR3 arises from other DNA sequences in this sample as well. The gene calls are TRBV9 and TRBJ1-2, with TRBD1 identical over 8 bases. CDR1 SGDLS and CDR2 YYNGEE come from the germline V gene. After removal of 3 bases from V and 6 bases from J, the junction contained 1 base not matched to a gene. The CDR3 consists of 12 residues. Here the CDR3 reads CASSGTGNGYTF. The CDR3, as DNA: TGTGCCAGCAGCGGGACAGGGAATGGCTACACCTTC.

This rearrangement joins TRBV10-2 to TRBJ2-3, with D perhaps TRBD1 (5 bases). The CDR3 extends over 15 amino acids. V gave up 2 bases and J gave up 5 bases, with 14 bases separating them. The V gene's germline CDR1 is WSHSY and CDR2 SAAADI. The CDR3 sequence: CASSEAGFWEDTQYF. CDR3 DNA sequence: TGCGCCAGCAGTGAGGCAGGGTTCTGGGAAGATACGCAGTATTTT.

The V gene is TRBV19, the J gene TRBJ1-3, with D possibly being TRBD1 (6 bases). The germline V gene has CDR1 LNHDA and CDR2 SQIVND (reference sequence). Trimming removed 8 bases from V and 0 bases from J, with 14 bases in between. This CDR3 is 15 amino acids long. CDR3 bases: TGTGCCAGTGGATATGGGACATTCTCTGGAAACACCATATATTTT. As protein: CASGYGTFSGNTIYF.

A remark on this clone: The same CDR3 arises from other DNA sequences in this sample as well. The chain employs TRBV5-1 and TRBJ1-1; unclear D gene. The germline V gene has CDR1 SGHRS and CDR2 YFSETQ. Trimming shortened V by 0 bases and J by 1 base, and 7 bases separated the two germline ends. The CDR3 is 14 amino acids. The CDR3 DNA is TGCGCCAGCAGCTTGGCCGGTGGGAACACTGAAGCTTTCTTT. Amino acid sequence: CASSLAGGNTEAFF.

The rearrangement links TRBV11-3 to TRBJ1-1, with D hard to call. Trimming took 9 bases from V and 5 from J, leaving 10 bases between them. Germline V gives CDR1 SGHNT, CDR2 YENEEA. This CDR3 comprises 11 residues. The CDR3 nucleotides are TGTGCCAGTCTAGACCGGACTGAAGCTTTCTTT. Its translation: CASLDRTEAFF.

The chain joins TRBV10-3 to TRBJ2-7, with 9 bases that match TRBD1. Unmatched junction bases numbered 8, after V lost 10 bases and J lost 1 base. This CDR3 region has 14 residues. CDR1 and CDR2 (germline): ENHRY, SYGVKD. CDR3 sequence (DNA): TGTGCCAGTGGTCCGGGACAGGGATCCTACGAGCAGTACTTC. Protein sequence: CASGPGQGSYEQYF.

The chain employs TRBV6-1 and TRBJ2-7, with D perhaps matching TRBD1 (5 bases). CDR3 size: 14 residues. Germline lookup yields CDR1 MNHNS and CDR2 SASEGT. Trimming shortened V by 4 bases and J by 0 bases, and 10 bases separated the two germline ends. The CDR3 nucleotides are TGTGCCAGCAGTGCATACAGGAGCTCCTACGAGCAGTACTTC. Translation gives CASSAYRSSYEQYF.

The chain carries TRBV9 and TRBJ2-5, with a tentative D call TRBD1 (6 bases). The germline V and J ends were trimmed by 4 bases and 5 bases, with 12 bases remaining between them. CDR3 length: 13 amino acids. Germline lookup yields CDR1 SGDLS and CDR2 YYNGEE. The CDR3 DNA reads TGTGCCAGCAGCCCAGGGGAGTTGGAGACCCAGTACTTC. This encodes CASSPGELETQYF.

The sample holds one count of this clone. The chain has TRBV29-1 and TRBJ2-5, with 8 bases identical to TRBD1. Matching the DNA end better, TRBJ2-7 makes the J call doubtful. CDR3 size: 15 residues. CDR1 is SQVTM, CDR2 ANQGSEA, per germline. The CDR3 region is CSVVHPWTGTYEQYF. The CDR3 DNA is TGCAGCGTTGTCCACCCCTGGACAGGGACCTACGAGCAGTACTTC.

J is TRBJ2-5 and V is TRBV19, with 9 bases aligning to TRBD2. The CDR3 is 16 amino acids. After removal of 4 bases from V and 4 bases from J, the junction contained 10 bases not matched to a gene. The germline gives CDR1 LNHDA, CDR2 SQIVND (reference sequence). The CDR3 sequence: CASSSLAGFRTETQYF. CDR3 nucleotide sequence: TGTGCCAGTAGTAGCCTAGCGGGATTCAGAACAGAGACCCAGTACTTC. Together with reference TRBV19 and TRBJ2-5, the CDR3 gives the full variable domain: DGGITQSPKYLFRKEGQNVTLSCEQNLNHDAMYWYRQDPGQGLRLIYYSQIVNDFQKGDIAEGYSVSREKKESFPLTVTSAQKNPTAFYLCASSSLAGFRTETQYFGPGTRLLVL.

The V gene is TRBV19, the J gene TRBJ2-2; tentatively, D is TRBD1 (6 bases). The CDR3 runs 14 residues. CDR1 and CDR2 from the germline V gene are LNHDA and SQIVND (reference sequence). With 6 bases removed from V and 5 bases from J, the gap between germline ends came to 13 bases. The CDR3: CASRATGLTGELFF. The CDR3 DNA follows: TGTGCCAGTAGGGCTACAGGGTTGACCGGGGAGCTGTTTTTT.

A few counts support this clone. The J gene is TRBJ2-1, the V gene TRBV19, with 13 bases lining up with TRBD2. The germline gives CDR1 LNHDA, CDR2 SQIVND (reference sequence). The CDR3 has 16 amino acids. J was trimmed by 5 bases and V by 6 bases; bases with no gene match: 7. The CDR3 coding sequence is TGTGCCAGTAGGGGACTAGCGGGACTCGGCCACAATGAGCAGTTCTTC. Translating gives CASRGLAGLGHNEQFF.

This chain connects TRBV27 to TRBJ1-1; D is unclear. Germline V gene lookup returns CDR1 MNHEY and CDR2 SMNVEV (reference sequence). V lost 5 bases, J lost 1 base, and 14 bases lay in between. The CDR3 is 15 amino acids. This chain's CDR3 is CASSPVPRGNTEAFF. CDR3 DNA sequence: TGTGCCAGCAGTCCCGTCCCCCGGGGGAACACTGAAGCTTTCTTT.